The T cell receptor beta chain under discussion was sequenced for a study of pediatric ulcerative colitis. The assay was immunoSEQ multiplex PCR, and TCRdb's table has in-frame clones only and misses some. The sample shows about 15,000 clones, 70% to 90% of them seen only once. The length of the CDR3 is 14 residues. Germline V gives CDR1 KGHSH, CDR2 LQKENI. Study-wide points: Two rectal CDR3 clonotypes occurred in all ulcerative colitis patients.

Turning to this clone: Its antigen is unidentified. Germline is not matched at one junction end, which may reflect a read error.

Material: blood. The clonotype was recovered from a boy younger than 18 with moderate ulcerative colitis. This chain uses TRBV18 with TRBJ2-1, with TRBD1 identical over 7 bases. In nucleotides, the CDR3 is TGTGCCAGCTCTCCCGGATTCGACAGGGTCTTCAAGCTCTTC. It translates to CASSPGFDRVFKLF. Full variable domain (rest looked up from reference TRBV18 and TRBJ2-1): NAGVMQNPRHLVRRRGQEARLRCSPMKGHSHVYWYRQLPEEGLKFMVYLQKENIIDESGMPKERFSAEFPKEGPSILRIQQVVRGDSAAYFCASSPGFDRVFKLFGPGTRLTVL.